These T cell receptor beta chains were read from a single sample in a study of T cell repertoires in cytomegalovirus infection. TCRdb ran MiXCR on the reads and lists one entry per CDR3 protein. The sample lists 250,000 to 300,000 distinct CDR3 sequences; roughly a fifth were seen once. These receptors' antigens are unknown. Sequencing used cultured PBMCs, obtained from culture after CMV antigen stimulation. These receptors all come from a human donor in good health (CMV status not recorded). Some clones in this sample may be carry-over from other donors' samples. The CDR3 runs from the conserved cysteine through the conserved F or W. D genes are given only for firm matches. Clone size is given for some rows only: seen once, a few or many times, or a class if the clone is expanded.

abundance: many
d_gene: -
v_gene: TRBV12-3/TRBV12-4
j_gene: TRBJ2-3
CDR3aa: CASSPGGPVDTQYF
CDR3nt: TGTGCCAGCTCACCCGGAGGGCCTGTAGATACGCAGTATTTT

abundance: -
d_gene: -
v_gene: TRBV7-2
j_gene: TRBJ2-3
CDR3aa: CASSRDLTDTQYF
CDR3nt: TGTGCCAGCAGCCGGGACCTCACAGATACGCAGTATTTT

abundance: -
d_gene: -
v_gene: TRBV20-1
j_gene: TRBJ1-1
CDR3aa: CSEQGMNTEAFF
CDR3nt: TGCAGTGAACAGGGAATGAACACTGAAGCTTTCTTT

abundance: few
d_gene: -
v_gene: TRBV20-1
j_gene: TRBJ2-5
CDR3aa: CSVLLAGQETQYF
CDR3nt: TGCAGTGTCCTCCTGGCGGGCCAAGAGACCCAGTACTTC

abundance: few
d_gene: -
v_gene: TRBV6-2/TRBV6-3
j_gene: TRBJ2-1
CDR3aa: CASSYRTKAYNEQFF
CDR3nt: TGTGCCAGCAGTTACCGGACTAAGGCCTACAATGAGCAGTTCTTC

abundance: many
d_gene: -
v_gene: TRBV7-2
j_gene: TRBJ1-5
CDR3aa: CASSLRGLGNQPQHF
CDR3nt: TGTGCCAGCAGCTTAAGGGGCTTGGGCAATCAGCCCCAGCATTTT

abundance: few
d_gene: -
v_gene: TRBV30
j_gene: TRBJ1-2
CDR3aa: CAWNGQGNYGYTF
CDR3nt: TGTGCCTGGAATGGTCAGGGGAACTATGGCTACACCTTC

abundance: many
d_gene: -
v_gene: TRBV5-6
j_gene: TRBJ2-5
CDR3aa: CASSLAIAELRQETQYF
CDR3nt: TGTGCCAGCAGCTTGGCGATAGCGGAGTTACGGCAAGAGACCCAGTACTTC

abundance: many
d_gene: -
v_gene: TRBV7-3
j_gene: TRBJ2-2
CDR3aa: CASSFLNTGELFF
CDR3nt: TGTGCCAGCAGCTTCTTGAACACCGGGGAGCTGTTTTTT

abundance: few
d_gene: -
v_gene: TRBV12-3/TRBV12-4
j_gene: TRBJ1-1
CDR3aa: CASRPSGPNTEAFF
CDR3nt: TGTGCCAGCCGACCCTCGGGTCCTAACACTGAAGCTTTCTTT

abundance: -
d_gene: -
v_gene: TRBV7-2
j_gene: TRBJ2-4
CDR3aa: CASSLAEFNGEQYF
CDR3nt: TGTGCCAGCAGCTTAGCTGAATTTAACGGGGAACAGTACTTC

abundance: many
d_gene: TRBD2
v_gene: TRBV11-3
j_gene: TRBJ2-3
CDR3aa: CASSLGLALPGADTQYF
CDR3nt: TGTGCCAGCAGCTTAGGACTAGCGCTACCAGGGGCAGATACGCAGTATTTT

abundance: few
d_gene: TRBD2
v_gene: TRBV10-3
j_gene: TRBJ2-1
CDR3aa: CAISRTSGSDEQFF
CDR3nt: TGTGCCATCAGCCGGACTAGCGGGAGCGATGAGCAGTTCTTC

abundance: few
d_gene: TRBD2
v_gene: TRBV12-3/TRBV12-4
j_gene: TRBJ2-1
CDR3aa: CASSETIIAGAWEDEQFF
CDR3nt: TGTGCCAGCAGCGAAACGATAATAGCGGGAGCCTGGGAGGATGAGCAGTTCTTC

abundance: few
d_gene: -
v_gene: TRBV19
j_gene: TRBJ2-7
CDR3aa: CASSMSLGLLYEQYF
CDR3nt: TGTGCCAGTAGTATGTCTCTAGGTCTACTCTACGAGCAGTACTTC

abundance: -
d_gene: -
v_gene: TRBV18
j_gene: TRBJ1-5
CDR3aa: CASSPGHNQPQHF
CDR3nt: TGTGCCAGCTCCCCAGGACACAATCAGCCCCAGCATTTT

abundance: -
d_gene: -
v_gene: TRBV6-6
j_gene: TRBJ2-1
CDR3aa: CASSYSVEPVNDQFF
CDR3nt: TGTGCCAGCAGTTACTCCGTAGAACCAGTCAATGACCAGTTCTTC

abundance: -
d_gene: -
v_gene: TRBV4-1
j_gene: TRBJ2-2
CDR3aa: CASSLDSKTGELFF
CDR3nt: TGCGCCAGCAGCCTAGACTCGAAGACCGGGGAGCTGTTTTTT

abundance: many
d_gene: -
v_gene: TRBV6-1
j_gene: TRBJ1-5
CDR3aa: CASGNSQPQHF
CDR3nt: TGTGCCAGCGGTAATAGTCAGCCCCAGCATTTT

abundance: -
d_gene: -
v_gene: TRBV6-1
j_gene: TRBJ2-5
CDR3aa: CASSEQGRRYKETQYF
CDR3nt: TGTGCCAGCAGTGAACAGGGGAGGCGTTATAAAGAGACCCAGTACTTC

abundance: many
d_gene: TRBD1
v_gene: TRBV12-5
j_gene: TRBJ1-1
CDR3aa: CASALAGGENTEAFF
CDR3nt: TGTGCTAGTGCCCTAGCAGGGGGAGAGAACACTGAAGCTTTCTTT

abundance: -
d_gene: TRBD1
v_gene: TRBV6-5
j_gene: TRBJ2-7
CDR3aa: CASSYQGALYEQYF
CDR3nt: TGTGCCAGCAGTTATCAGGGGGCTCTCTACGAGCAGTACTTC

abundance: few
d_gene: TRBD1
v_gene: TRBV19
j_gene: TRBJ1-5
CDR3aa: CASILGTGGGFQPQHF
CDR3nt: TGTGCCAGTATACTTGGGACAGGGGGTGGTTTTCAGCCCCAGCATTTT

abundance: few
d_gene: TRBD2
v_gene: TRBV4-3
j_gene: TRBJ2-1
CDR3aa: CASSQDGRESSYNEQFF
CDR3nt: TGCGCCAGCAGCCAAGATGGGCGGGAGAGCTCCTACAATGAGCAGTTCTTC

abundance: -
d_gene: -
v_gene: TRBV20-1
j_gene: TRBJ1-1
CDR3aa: CSAIEDRNTEAFF
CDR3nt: TGCAGTGCTATCGAGGACAGGAACACTGAAGCTTTCTTT

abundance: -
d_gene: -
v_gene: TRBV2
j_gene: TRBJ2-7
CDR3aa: CASSSAVSYEQYF
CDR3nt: TGTGCCAGCAGTTCGGCTGTATCCTACGAGCAGTACTTC

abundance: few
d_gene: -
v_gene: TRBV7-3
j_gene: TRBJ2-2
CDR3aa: CASSLTASGANTGELFF
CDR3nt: TGTGCCAGCAGCTTAACCGCCTCAGGGGCGAACACCGGGGAGCTGTTTTTT

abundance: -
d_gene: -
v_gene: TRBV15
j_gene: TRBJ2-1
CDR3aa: CATSRDIGNEQFF
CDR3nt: TGTGCCACCAGCAGAGATATTGGGAATGAGCAGTTCTTC

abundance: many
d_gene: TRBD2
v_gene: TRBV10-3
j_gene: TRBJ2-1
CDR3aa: CAISEIRRGSYNEQFF
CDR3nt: TGTGCCATCAGTGAAATAAGGCGGGGGTCCTACAATGAGCAGTTCTTC

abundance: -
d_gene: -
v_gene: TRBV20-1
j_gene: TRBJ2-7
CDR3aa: CSARDVGTTGGYEQYF
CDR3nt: TGCAGTGCTAGAGATGTCGGGACCACCGGGGGTTACGAGCAGTACTTC

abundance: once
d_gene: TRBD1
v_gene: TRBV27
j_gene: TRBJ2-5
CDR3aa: CASSRRTGDSETQYF
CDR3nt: TGTGCCAGCAGTAGGAGGACAGGGGACAGCGAGACCCAGTACTTC

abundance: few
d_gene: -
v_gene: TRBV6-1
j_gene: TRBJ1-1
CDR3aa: CASTYEGIVNTEAFF
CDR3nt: TGTGCCAGCACCTACGAGGGTATTGTGAACACTGAAGCTTTCTTT

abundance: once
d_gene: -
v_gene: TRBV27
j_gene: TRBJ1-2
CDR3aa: CASKTGSTPDYGYTF
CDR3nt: TGTGCCAGCAAAACCGGGTCGACTCCCGACTATGGCTACACCTTC

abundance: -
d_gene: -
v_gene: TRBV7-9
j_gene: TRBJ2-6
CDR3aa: CASSLAVALSGANVLTF
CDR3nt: TGTGCCAGCAGCTTAGCAGTGGCCCTCTCTGGGGCCAACGTCCTGACTTTC

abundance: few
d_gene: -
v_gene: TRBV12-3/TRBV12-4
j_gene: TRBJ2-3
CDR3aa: CASSADPLGQADTQYF
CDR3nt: TGTGCCAGCAGTGCGGACCCCCTCGGCCAGGCAGATACGCAGTATTTT

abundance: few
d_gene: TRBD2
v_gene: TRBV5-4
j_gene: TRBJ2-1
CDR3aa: CASSSGTSGHNNEQFF
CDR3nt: TGTGCCAGCAGCTCCGGGACTAGCGGCCATAACAATGAGCAGTTCTTC

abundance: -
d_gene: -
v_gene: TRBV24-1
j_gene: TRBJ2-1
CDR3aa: CATSWGGPYNEQFF
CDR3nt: TGTGCCACCAGTTGGGGGGGGCCCTACAATGAGCAGTTCTTC

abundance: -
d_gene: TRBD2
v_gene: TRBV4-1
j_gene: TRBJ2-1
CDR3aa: CASSLLAGDLPSNEQFF
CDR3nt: TGCGCCAGCAGCCTACTAGCGGGAGACCTCCCCTCCAATGAGCAGTTCTTC

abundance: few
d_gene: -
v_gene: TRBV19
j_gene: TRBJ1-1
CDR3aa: CASKGLAESHTEAFF
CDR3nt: TGTGCCAGTAAAGGTCTGGCAGAAAGTCACACTGAAGCTTTCTTT

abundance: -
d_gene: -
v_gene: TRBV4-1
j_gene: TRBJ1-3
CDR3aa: CASSQDDVSGNTIYF
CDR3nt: TGCGCCAGCAGCCAAGACGACGTCTCTGGAAACACCATATATTTT

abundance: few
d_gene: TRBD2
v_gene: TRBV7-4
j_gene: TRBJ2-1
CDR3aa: CASSLPNLAGGANEQFF
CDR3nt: TGTGCCAGCAGCTTACCTAACCTAGCGGGAGGCGCCAATGAGCAGTTCTTC

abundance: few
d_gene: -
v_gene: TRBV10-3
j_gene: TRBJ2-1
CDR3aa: CAISGRAPSNDEQFF
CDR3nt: TGTGCCATCAGTGGCCGGGCCCCATCGAACGATGAGCAGTTCTTC

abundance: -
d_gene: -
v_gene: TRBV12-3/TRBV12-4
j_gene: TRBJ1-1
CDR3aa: CASSQDPVSTEAFF
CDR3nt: TGTGCCAGCAGCCAAGATCCGGTCTCAACTGAAGCTTTCTTT

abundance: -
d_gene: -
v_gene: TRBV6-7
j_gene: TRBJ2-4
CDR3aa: CASRASEPLAKNIQYF
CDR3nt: TGTGCCAGCAGGGCGTCGGAGCCCCTAGCCAAAAACATTCAGTACTTC